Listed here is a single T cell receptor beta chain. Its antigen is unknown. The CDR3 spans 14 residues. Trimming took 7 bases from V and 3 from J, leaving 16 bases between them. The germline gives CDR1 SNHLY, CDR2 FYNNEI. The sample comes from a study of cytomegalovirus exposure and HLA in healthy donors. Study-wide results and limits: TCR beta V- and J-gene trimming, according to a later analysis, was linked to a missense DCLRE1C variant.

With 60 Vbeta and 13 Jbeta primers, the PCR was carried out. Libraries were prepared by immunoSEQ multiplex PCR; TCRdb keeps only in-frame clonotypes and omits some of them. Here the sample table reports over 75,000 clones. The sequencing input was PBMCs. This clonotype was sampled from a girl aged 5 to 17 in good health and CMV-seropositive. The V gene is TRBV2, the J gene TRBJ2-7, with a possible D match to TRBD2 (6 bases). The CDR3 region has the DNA TGTGCCAGCACTGGGGGGTCTTGGGTCTACGAGCAGTACTTC. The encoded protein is CASTGGSWVYEQYF.